This TCR beta chain was sequenced for a study of T cells after yellow fever vaccination. V lost 3 bases to trimming and J lost 2 bases; unmatched junction nucleotides: 3. Per germline, CDR1 LNHDA and CDR2 SQIVND (reference sequence). The length of the CDR3 is 14 residues. For TCR, cDNA came from 5'RACE template switching, which added a universal primer site and UMIs. TCRdb analysed the 5' RACE reads with MiXCR anew, one entry per CDR3 protein. The table has 250,000 or so distinct CDR3 sequences, 6.9% seen once; the top ten hold over 0.65%. Broader study findings: The secondary response was weaker, and its peak arrived faster, on day 5 versus 15.

Only a few counts were recorded for this clonotype. Its antigen is not known. The starting material was CD4+ T cells sorted from PBMCs, obtained 15 days after the yellow fever booster vaccination. The chain has TRBV19 and TRBJ2-7, with 8 bases identical to TRBD1. The TCR originated in a man younger than 40 who received the YFV17D yellow fever vaccine. In DNA form, the CDR3 reads TGTGCCAGTAGTATTCAGGACAGGGCCTACGAGCAGTACTTC. Protein: CASSIQDRAYEQYF.